These 3 T cell receptor beta chains were sequenced from one sample in a study of vaccination effects on CD4 cells after COVID-19. Produced via immunoSEQ multiplex PCR; TCRdb's table is partial and in-frame only. The sample includes about 41,000 clones, roughly 70% of them seen just once. These receptors lack a known antigen. ViraFEST used viral peptide pools to expand antigen-specific CD4+ T cells before sequencing. Around day 10 of culture, CD4+ T cells were separated out. None of these healthy vaccinees had been infected with SARS-CoV-2 before vaccination. Sample: CD4+ T cells from PBMCs cultured with HCoV-OC43 spike peptides, taken before COVID-19 vaccination. Subset specified: HCoV-OC43 spike overlapping peptide pool stimulation. All receptors come from a human donor who received a COVID-19 vaccine.

This clone was recorded only once. The rearrangement links TRBV18 to TRBJ1-3; 8 nucleotides agree with TRBD1. This CDR3 spans 18 amino acids. Germline loops: CDR1 KGHSH, CDR2 LQKENI. V trimming: 0 bases; J trimming: 4 bases; junction bases outside the gene matches: 11. The CDR3 DNA reads TGTGCCAGCTCACCACCCTCCGGGCGGGACAGGAAAGGAAACACCATATATTTT. Amino acids: CASSPPSGRDRKGNTIYF.

The V call is TRBV11-2, the J call TRBJ2-2, with D tentatively TRBD2 (5 bases). The CDR3 is 15 residues long. V was shortened by 5 bases and J by 3 bases, with 13 bases between the two germline ends. Germline CDR1 is SGHAT and CDR2 is FQNNGV. CDR3 in amino acids: CASSQDGLDTGELFF. The CDR3 nucleotides are TGTGCCAGCAGCCAAGACGGACTCGACACCGGGGAGCTGTTTTTT.

The chain is built from TRBV30 and TRBJ2-7; D not resolved. Germline values: CDR1 GTSNPN, CDR2 SVGIG (reference sequence). The CDR3 is made up of 11 amino acids. Trimming removed 3 bases from V and 3 bases from J, with 6 bases in between. The CDR3: CAWSDGYEQYF. DNA for the CDR3: TGTGCCTGGAGCGACGGCTACGAGCAGTACTTC. Combining the CDR3 with reference TRBV30 and TRBJ2-7 gives the whole variable domain SQTIHQWPATLVQPVGSPLSLECTVEGTSNPNLYWYRQAAGRGLQLLFYSVGIGQISSEVPQNLSASRPQDRQFILSSKKLLLSDSGFYLCAWSDGYEQYFGPGTRLTVT.